A selection of T cell receptor beta chains follows, all from one sample in a study of T-cell memory formation after mild COVID-19. MiXCR, applied by TCRdb to the 5' RACE reads, yields one record per CDR3 protein. Of roughly 580,000 distinct CDR3 sequences listed, 15% to 20% are singletons. Sequenced sample: PBMCs or a T cell subset sorted from them (not recorded which). The receptors shown here come from an adult woman who had mild COVID-19 (a few samples of this study predate the infection). Cell type and time point are not known. The CDR3 runs from the conserved cysteine through the conserved F or W. D genes are given only for firm matches. Not all rows give a size; the values are once, few, many and, for expanded clones, a class.

TGCGCCAGCAGCGGACAGGGGAAGTACATTCAGTACTTC,CASSGQGKYIQYF,TRBJ2-4,.,TRBV5-1,TRBD1
TGTGCCTGGAGTCATGGACCTGGGGGGACTGAAGCTTTCTTT,CAWSHGPGGTEAFF,TRBJ1-1,.,TRBV30,.
TGCGCCAGCAGCTTGGATGGATCGCCTAACTATGGCTACACCTTC,CASSLDGSPNYGYTF,TRBJ1-2,.,TRBV5-1,.
TGTGCCATCAGGACTAGCGGGATAGGAGAGACCCAGTACTTC,CAIRTSGIGETQYF,TRBJ2-5,few,TRBV10-3,TRBD2
TGTGCCAGCAGCGCCGGGACTAGCGTTAGGACAGATACGCAGTATTTT,CASSAGTSVRTDTQYF,TRBJ2-3,few,TRBV7-2,TRBD2
TGTGCCAGCAGCCACACCAGGACCCCCCAAGAGACCCAGTACTTC,CASSHTRTPQETQYF,TRBJ2-5,.,TRBV7-9,.
TGTGCCAGCAGTTTGGGGGGCTCGAACACTGAAGCTTTCTTT,CASSLGGSNTEAFF,TRBJ1-1,many,TRBV12-3/TRBV12-4,.
TGTGCCAGCAGTGAAATGTTTGGTATCAATGAGCAGTTCTTC,CASSEMFGINEQFF,TRBJ2-1,few,TRBV2,.
TGTGCCAGCAGGGCCCAACCTTTTACAGGGAATACTGAAGCTTTCTTT,CASRAQPFTGNTEAFF,TRBJ1-1,.,TRBV2,.
TGTGCCAGCAGTTCGTCCCGGGACAGGGACCGGCAGTATTTT,CASSSSRDRDRQYF,TRBJ2-3,few,TRBV12-3/TRBV12-4,TRBD1
TGTGCCAGCAGTTACTACCGAACCTCCTACGAGCAGTACTTC,CASSYYRTSYEQYF,TRBJ2-7,.,TRBV6-6,.
TGTGCCAGCAGTTTAGGCGGGAGCTATGAGCAGTTCTTC,CASSLGGSYEQFF,TRBJ2-1,.,TRBV27,TRBD2
TGTGCCAGTAGTTCCAGGAGGGAGAGCTCTGGGGCCAACGTCCTGACTTTC,CASSSRRESSGANVLTF,TRBJ2-6,.,TRBV19,.
TGCGCCAGCAGCCCCGGACTAGCGGGGAGGGACTACGAGCAGTACTTC,CASSPGLAGRDYEQYF,TRBJ2-7,.,TRBV5-1,TRBD2
TGCAGCGTTGCAGGGACCTACAATGAGCAGTTCTTC,CSVAGTYNEQFF,TRBJ2-1,.,TRBV29-1,.
TGTGCCAGCAGTTTAGTAGCGGGTGCCACAGATACGCAGTATTTT,CASSLVAGATDTQYF,TRBJ2-3,few,TRBV12-3/TRBV12-4,TRBD2
TGTGCCACCAGTGATTCCCGGGTGGGGTACCAAGAGACCCAGTACTTC,CATSDSRVGYQETQYF,TRBJ2-5,few,TRBV24-1,.
TGTGCCAGCAGCCTAAGATCGGGACAGGGGGTAGATACGCAGTATTTT,CASSLRSGQGVDTQYF,TRBJ2-3,few,TRBV3-1,TRBD1
TGTGCCAGCAAAAGAGGGGGGAGTTTCATGAACACTGAAGCTTTCTTT,CASKRGGSFMNTEAFF,TRBJ1-1,.,TRBV27,.
TGTGCCAGCAGCGTGGGGGTTAGCGGGAGTAATGAGCAGTTCTTC,CASSVGVSGSNEQFF,TRBJ2-1,.,TRBV9,TRBD2
TGCGCCAGCAGCACCGGGACAGGGGCCCACAAAAACATTCAGTACTTC,CASSTGTGAHKNIQYF,TRBJ2-4,few,TRBV5-1,TRBD1
TGCGCCAGCAGCTCAACAGGGTCTAGCAATCAGCCCCAGCATTTT,CASSSTGSSNQPQHF,TRBJ1-5,.,TRBV5-1,.
TGTGCCACCTCAGGGGGAGGACTAGCGGGGGGCACGAACACCGGGGAGCTGTTTTTT,CATSGGGLAGGTNTGELFF,TRBJ2-2,few,TRBV5-4,TRBD2
TGTGCCAGCGAGGACCCCGGGAGGATGGCTAACTATGGCTACACCTTC,CASEDPGRMANYGYTF,TRBJ1-2,few,TRBV21-1,.
TGCAGTGCGGCAGGGACTAGCGGGAGCTACGAGCAGTACTTC,CSAAGTSGSYEQYF,TRBJ2-7,few,TRBV20-1,TRBD2
TGTGCCAGCAGCTTGGGGCCAGGGGAAGGCCAGCCCCAGCATTTT,CASSLGPGEGQPQHF,TRBJ1-5,few,TRBV5-6,.
TGTGCCAGCAGTTACCCGGGCGGAGGAGGGGGGACTGAAGCTTTCTTT,CASSYPGGGGGTEAFF,TRBJ1-1,.,TRBV6-6,.
TGTGCCAGCAGTATCGACTACGAGCAGTACTTC,CASSIDYEQYF,TRBJ2-7,many,TRBV3-1,.
TGTGCCAGCACCTACGGGACTTCTGCCGGGGAGCTGTTTTTT,CASTYGTSAGELFF,TRBJ2-2,few,TRBV12-3/TRBV12-4,.
TGTGCCAGCAGTTCAGGGATAAATCAGCCCCAGCATTTT,CASSSGINQPQHF,TRBJ1-5,few,TRBV12-3/TRBV12-4,.
TGTGCCAGCACCCCGTGGGAGGGGCCCAGCGAGCAGTACTTC,CASTPWEGPSEQYF,TRBJ2-7,.,TRBV7-9,TRBD2
TGCGCCAGCAGCTCGAAGACTAGCGGGAGCTACAATGAGCAGTTCTTC,CASSSKTSGSYNEQFF,TRBJ2-1,few,TRBV5-1,TRBD2
TGCAGCGTTGGATACATCGGCTTACACGCTTTCTTT,CSVGYIGLHAFF,TRBJ1-1,few,TRBV29-1,.
TGTGCCAGCAGCTCCGGCCCAGGGCGAGGGGCCAACGTCCTGACTTTC,CASSSGPGRGANVLTF,TRBJ2-6,few,TRBV7-3,.
TGTGCCAGCAGTGAAAGGATAGCGGAGTTCTCTGGGGCCAACGTCCTGACTTTC,CASSERIAEFSGANVLTF,TRBJ2-6,few,TRBV6-1,.
TGTGCCAGTAGTATAGACAGAGCTGGGGGCTACACCTTC,CASSIDRAGGYTF,TRBJ1-2,few,TRBV19,.